The 2 T cell receptor beta chains below were found in one sample sequenced in a study of tissue T cells after allogeneic stem cell transplantation. Time point indicated: mouse harvest day 14 after allogeneic transplant. Each mouse received 10^7 T-cell-depleted marrow cells plus 10^6 splenic CD5+ T cells by tail vein. Clones were read by immunoSEQ multiplex PCR, and TCRdb kept only the in-frame ones, dropping some. The repertoire holds 4,000 to 5,000 clones, around half seen once, with roughly 15% in the top ten. Sequences were obtained from lymph node tissue. The source is a female BALB/c mouse given C57BL/6 T cells with graft-versus-host disease after an allogeneic hematopoietic cell transplant.

Points on this clone: Any gene name here is a mouse gene name. Read coverage stops 1 residue before the CDR3 terminus; the germline J gene supplies the remainder. The chain recombines TRBV16 with TRBJ2-3, with D maybe TRBD1 (5 bases). From germline, CDR1 is SGHSA and CDR2 FRNQAP. There are 13 residues in the CDR3. Trimming stripped 1 base from V and 3 bases from J, with 5 bases between. The part of the CDR3 DNA that was read is TGTGCAAGCAGCTTAGGGACAGCAGAAACGCTGTAT. Translation: CASSLGTAETLY. The full CDR3 protein is CASSLGTAETLYF.

A remark on this clone: All gene names here are mouse names. The read is 1 residue too short to cover the CDR3 end, so that end is filled in from the germline J gene. J is TRBJ2-3 and V is TRBV26; 10 bases map to TRBD1. Germline V CDR1 and CDR2: KGHPV, FQNQEV (reference sequence). J lost 8 bases, V lost 4 bases, and 3 bases had no gene match. This CDR3 has 13 amino acids. Incomplete CDR3 DNA: TGTGCCAGCAGTCGAGACAGGGGGCGAACGCTGTAT. Amino acids: CASSRDRGRTLY. The complete CDR3 reads CASSRDRGRTLYF.